The 24 T cell receptor beta chains presented below share a single source sample, sequenced in a study of T cell responses to AZD1222 COVID-19 vaccine. TCRdb keeps only in-frame clones here, not all; method: immunoSEQ multiplex PCR. This table holds 90,000 to 120,000 clones, around nine tenths found once. This material consisted of peripheral blood, taken 28 days after the second AZD1222 dose. The receptors were sampled from an adult who received the AZD1222 COVID-19 vaccine.

V is TRBV6-2 or TRBV6-3 and J is TRBJ1-2; tentative D call: TRBD1 (5 bases). Germline V gene data show CDR1 as MNHEY and CDR2 as SVGEGT. This CDR3 has 13 residues. The V end lost 2 bases, the J end lost 6 bases, and 10 bases lay between the germline ends. The CDR3 coding sequence is TGTGCCAGCAGTTACCGGGGCGCTCATGGCTACACCTTC. This translates into CASSYRGAHGYTF.

This clone was observed a few times. J is TRBJ1-5 and V is TRBV11-2; D perhaps matches TRBD1 (6 bases). This CDR3 has 14 residues. CDR1 and CDR2 from the germline V gene are SGHAT and FQNNGV. V dropped 3 bases and J dropped 3 bases, with 9 bases sitting between them. CDR3 nucleotide sequence: TGTGCCAGCAGCTTGAACAGGGTCAATCAGCCCCAGCATTTT. Its translation is CASSLNRVNQPQHF.

The rearrangement uses TRBV7-9 and TRBJ1-3; D is unclear. The V gene's germline CDR1 is SEHNR and CDR2 FQNEAQ (reference sequence). The CDR3 contains 17 residues. Trimming removed 1 base from V and 2 bases from J, with 15 bases in between. CDR3 coding DNA: TGTGCCAGCAGCTTAGTCCTAGGCCCGGAGGCTGGAAACACCATATATTTT. Protein: CASSLVLGPEAGNTIYF.

This chain connects TRBV28 to TRBJ1-4; TRBD1 matches 7 bases. The CDR3 consists of 15 residues. Germline-derived CDR1 and CDR2 are MDHEN and SYDVKM. Unmatched junction bases numbered 11, after V lost 6 bases and J lost 7 bases. The CDR3 sequence: CASSQRTGIGEKLFF. The CDR3 nucleotides are TGTGCCAGCAGCCAAAGGACAGGCATAGGTGAAAAACTGTTTTTT.

Comment on this clone: Other DNA sequences in the sample encode the same CDR3. V and J are TRBV7-2 and TRBJ1-2; no clear D. V dropped 4 bases and J dropped 2 bases, with 11 bases sitting between them. Per the germline V gene, CDR1 is SGHTA and CDR2 is FQGNSA. The CDR3 covers 14 residues. The CDR3 sequence: CASSSRTENYGYTF. CDR3 in DNA: TGTGCCAGCAGCTCCCGGACGGAAAACTATGGCTACACCTTC. Full variable domain (rest looked up from reference TRBV7-2 and TRBJ1-2): GAGVSQSPSNKVTEKGKDVELRCDPISGHTALYWYRQSLGQGLEFLIYFQGNSAPDKSGLPSDRFSAERTGGSVSTLTIQRTQQEDSAVYLCASSSRTENYGYTFGSGTRLTVV.

The CDR3: CASSLEEDPNTEAFF. The CDR3 DNA is TGTGCCAGCAGCTTAGAGGAGGACCCGAACACTGAAGCTTTCTTT. This chain connects TRBV7-9 to TRBJ1-1; D is unresolved. The V gene's germline CDR1 is SEHNR and CDR2 FQNEAQ (reference sequence). The CDR3 loop spans 15 amino acids. V lost 1 base and J 1 base, leaving 10 bases between the germline ends.

The chain combines TRBV19 with TRBJ1-2, with unresolved D. The V end lost 3 bases, the J end lost 4 bases, and 15 bases lay between the germline ends. CDR3 size: 15 residues. CDR1 LNHDA and CDR2 SQIVND come from the germline V gene (reference sequence). The CDR3 DNA reads TGTGCCAGTAGTATCGCGAGGTCAGGACCCTATGGCTACACCTTC. Its translation is CASSIARSGPYGYTF.

V and J are TRBV19 and TRBJ1-2, with D uncertain. This CDR3 is 16 amino acids long. CDR1 is LNHDA, CDR2 SQIVND, per germline (reference sequence). The V end was cut by 7 bases, the J end by 2 bases, with 20 bases between. The CDR3 coding sequence is TGTGCCAGTAAAGATGGGCAGGCCCACCGAAACTATGGCTACACCTTC. Its protein is CASKDGQAHRNYGYTF.

V and J are TRBV29-1 and TRBJ1-2, with a tentative D call TRBD1 (6 bases). Germline assignment: CDR1 SQVTM and CDR2 ANQGSEA. This CDR3 has 12 residues. Deletions cut 4 bases from V and 8 bases from J, with 14 bases between. The CDR3 DNA reads TGCAGCGTTGTTGGCAGGGGATACGGCTACACCTTC. It yields the protein CSVVGRGYGYTF.

The table lists this clone with a count of one. The chain is built from TRBV6-5 and TRBJ2-3; tentative D call: TRBD2 (7 bases). The CDR3 is 15 amino acids. Germline CDR1 and CDR2: MNHEY and SVGAGI. V dropped 2 bases and J dropped 0 bases, with 9 bases sitting between them. This CDR3 reads CASSYRGGSTDTQYF. The CDR3 nucleotides are TGTGCCAGCAGTTACAGGGGGGGAAGCACAGATACGCAGTATTTT.

The chain couples TRBV28 to TRBJ1-5; possibly TRBD1 for D (5 bases). This CDR3 has 15 amino acids. Trimming took 6 bases from V and 6 from J, leaving 18 bases between them. Germline CDR1 MDHEN, CDR2 SYDVKM. CDR3 DNA sequence: TGTGCCAGCAGGGGGGACTTTTTATCCCCTCAGCCCCAGCATTTT. Translated: CASRGDFLSPQPQHF.

This sequence joins TRBV5-8 and TRBJ1-2, with TRBD1 as a possible D gene (5 bases). V dropped 4 bases and J dropped 8 bases, with 18 bases sitting between them. The CDR3 runs 14 residues. The germline V gene encodes CDR1 SGHTS and CDR2 YDEGEE. As DNA, the CDR3 is TGTGCCAGCAGCCGAGGGGAAGTCGCATACGGCTACACCTTC. Residues: CASSRGEVAYGYTF. Complete variable domain (other parts from reference TRBV5-8 and TRBJ1-2): EAGVTQSPTHLIKTRGQQATLRCSPISGHTSVYWYQQALGLGLQFLLWYDEGEERNRGNFPPRFSGRQFPNYSSELNVNALELEDSALYLCASSRGEVAYGYTFGSGTRLTVV.

The chain couples TRBV24-1 to TRBJ2-6, with a weak D call TRBD2 (6 bases). Germline V gene data show CDR1 as KGHDR and CDR2 as SFDVKD. The CDR3 loop spans 15 amino acids. The V gene lost 7 bases and the J gene lost 0 bases, with 9 bases spanning the gap. The CDR3 nucleotides read TGTGCCACCAGCGTCGGGGGCTCTGGGGCCAACGTCCTGACTTTC. Its protein product is CATSVGGSGANVLTF.

This chain uses TRBV7-8 with TRBJ2-1; D tentatively reads TRBD1 or TRBD2 (5 bases each). The CDR3 is made up of 13 amino acids. Germline CDR1 reads SGHVS; CDR2 reads FQNEAQ. Trimming left V 5 bases short and J 9 bases short, with 14 bases between. CDR3 amino acids: CASSHGALLEQFF. The CDR3 bases are TGTGCCAGCAGCCACGGGGCCCTTCTTGAGCAGTTCTTC.

The V call is TRBV9, the J call TRBJ2-5; TRBD2 is a possible D gene (5 bases). This CDR3 has 15 residues. Germline values: CDR1 SGDLS, CDR2 YYNGEE. The V end lost 0 bases, the J end lost 5 bases, and 14 bases lay between the germline ends. CDR3 sequence (DNA): TGTGCCAGCAGCGTAGGCCAGGCGGGCGCCGAGACCCAGTACTTC. Protein sequence: CASSVGQAGAETQYF. Supplemented by reference TRBV9 and TRBJ2-5, the full variable domain reads DSGVTQTPKHLITATGQRVTLRCSPRSGDLSVYWYQQSLDQGLQFLIQYYNGEERAKGNILERFSAQQFPDLHSELNLSSLELGDSALYFCASSVGQAGAETQYFGPGTRLLVL.

This clone was recorded a few times. V usage is TRBV5-5 and J usage is TRBJ1-2; the D is unclear. V lost 0 bases to trimming and J lost 3 bases, with 12 bases between them. The CDR3 totals 15 residues. Germline values: CDR1 SGHKS, CDR2 YYEKEE (reference sequence). CDR3 coding DNA: TGTGCCAGCAGCTTGGAAGTGGCCAGATACTATGGCTACACCTTC. Protein sequence: CASSLEVARYYGYTF.

The genes are TRBV19 and TRBJ1-5; D possibly corresponds to TRBD1 (5 bases). The CDR3 length is 16 residues. V was cut by 5 bases and J by 4 bases, with 18 bases left in between. From germline, CDR1 is LNHDA and CDR2 SQIVND (reference sequence). CDR3 nucleotides: TGTGCCAGTAGTCCCCAGGGTGTTTTGGGAAATCAGCCCCAGCATTTT. This codes for CASSPQGVLGNQPQHF.

This CDR3 is CASSSWGTGIYGYTF. For the CDR3, the DNA is TGTGCCAGTAGTTCTTGGGGGACAGGGATCTATGGCTACACCTTC. This rearrangement joins TRBV19 to TRBJ1-2; 9 bases are shared with TRBD1. The J segment lost 4 bases and the V segment lost 5 bases, leaving 8 bases of the junction unmatched. Germline CDR1 LNHDA, CDR2 SQIVND (reference sequence). The CDR3 runs to 15 residues.

V usage is TRBV7-2 and J usage is TRBJ1-2; D gene ambiguous. The CDR3 runs 15 residues. With 2 bases removed from V and 2 bases from J, the gap between germline ends came to 12 bases. Germline assignment: CDR1 SGHTA and CDR2 FQGNSA. CDR3 protein: CASSLYSGANYGYTF. The CDR3 bases are TGTGCCAGCAGCTTATACTCAGGAGCCAACTATGGCTACACCTTC. The full variable domain, completed using reference TRBV7-2 and TRBJ1-2, is GAGVSQSPSNKVTEKGKDVELRCDPISGHTALYWYRQSLGQGLEFLIYFQGNSAPDKSGLPSDRFSAERTGGSVSTLTIQRTQQEDSAVYLCASSLYSGANYGYTFGSGTRLTVV.

The V gene is TRBV18, the J gene TRBJ1-5; D remains ambiguous. Germline CDR1 and CDR2: KGHSH and LQKENI. Trimming removed 2 bases from V and 1 base from J, with 6 bases in between. This CDR3 spans 14 amino acids. CDR3 nucleotide sequence: TGTGCCAGCTCACCATTGGGGAGCAATCAGCCCCAGCATTTT. It encodes CASSPLGSNQPQHF.

As concerns this clone: The junction departs from germline at one end; a sequencing error may be responsible. The chain uses TRBV7-7 and TRBJ2-5; D remains ambiguous. Germline assignment: CDR1 SSHAT and CDR2 FNYEAQ (reference sequence). The CDR3 sequence is 13 residues long. DNA for the CDR3: TGTGCTAGCAGCATACAGAGCCAAGAGACCCAGTACTTC. It specifies CASSIQSQETQYF.

The CDR3 nucleotides are TGTGCCATCAGTGCCGGGACTTCGAACACCGGGGAGCTGTTTTTT. This sequence encodes CAISAGTSNTGELFF. J is TRBJ2-2 and V is TRBV10-3, with D possibly being TRBD2 (6 bases). There are 15 residues in the CDR3. Trimming removed 4 bases from V and 0 bases from J, with 9 bases in between. The germline V gene encodes CDR1 ENHRY and CDR2 SYGVKD.

V gene TRBV7-9 combines with J gene TRBJ2-7, with D perhaps TRBD1 or TRBD2 (5 bases each). The germline CDR1 and CDR2 sequences are SEHNR and FQNEAQ (reference sequence). V was clipped by 1 base and J by 6 bases, with 13 bases between them. The CDR3 sequence is 14 residues long. The CDR3 here is CASSLGGSVTEQYF. The CDR3 DNA sequence: TGTGCCAGCAGCTTAGGGGGGAGTGTTACCGAGCAGTACTTC.

This chain joins TRBV19 and TRBJ2-7; a possible D gene is TRBD2 (5 bases). V was clipped by 3 bases and J by 2 bases, with 11 bases between them. There are 14 residues in the CDR3. Germline V gene data show CDR1 as LNHDA and CDR2 as SQIVND (reference sequence). CDR3 sequence: CASSMSGFTYEQYF. CDR3 sequence (DNA): TGTGCCAGTAGTATGTCGGGGTTTACCTACGAGCAGTACTTC.